This passage covers 8 T cell receptor beta chains from one sample sequenced in a study of shared clonotypes between healthy human individuals. CD8 cells regarded as naive lacked CD45RO, were positively chosen for CCR7, and omitted terminally differentiated effector memory CD45RA+ cells. Only in-frame clones appear in the TCRdb table, and some are missing; sequencing was by immunoSEQ multiplex PCR. This sample has some 2 million clones, with approximately 95% found just once. Sequences were obtained from naive CD8+ T cells sorted from blood. These receptors were obtained from a man aged 18 to 35 in good health.

CDR3 loop: CASSQTPTDPSSYNSPLHF. In DNA form, the CDR3 reads TGCGCCAGCAGCCAAACACCGACGGACCCGAGCTCCTATAATTCACCCCTCCACTTT. This chain uses TRBV4-1 with TRBJ1-6; D gene uncertain. Germline lookup yields CDR1 MGHRA and CDR2 YSYEKL. The CDR3 runs 19 residues. Trimming shortened V by 2 bases and J by 0 bases, and 17 bases separated the two germline ends.

This clone was seen only a few times. The genes are TRBV4-1 and TRBJ2-7; a possible D gene is TRBD2 (5 bases). The V end lost 0 bases, the J end lost 6 bases, and 9 bases lay between the germline ends. Looked up from germline, CDR1 is MGHRA and CDR2 is YSYEKL. The CDR3 loop spans 13 amino acids. CDR3 DNA: TGCGCCAGCAGCCAAGATGAGGGCCTCGAGCAGTACTTC. Translating it yields CASSQDEGLEQYF.

This rearrangement joins TRBV5-6 to TRBJ2-2, with 8 bases that match TRBD2. With 5 bases clipped from V and 7 bases from J, the junction kept 7 bases outside the gene matches. CDR1 and CDR2 from the germline V gene are SGHDT and YYEEEE. The CDR3 is made up of 14 amino acids. The CDR3 region is CASSFGTSFGELFF. CDR3 nucleotide sequence: TGTGCCAGCAGTTTCGGGACTAGTTTCGGGGAGCTGTTTTTT.

The CDR3 DNA reads as TGTGCCATCCTGGCCGGAAACACCATATATTTT. Protein: CAILAGNTIYF. The rearrangement joins TRBV25-1 to TRBJ1-3; D is unresolved. The V and J ends lost 10 bases and 4 bases respectively, with 8 bases between them. The CDR3 length is 11 residues. Per germline, CDR1 MGHDK and CDR2 SYGVNS.

The chain employs TRBV11-2 and TRBJ2-3, with 8 bases fitting TRBD2. The CDR3 has 14 amino acids. After removal of 4 bases from V and 6 bases from J, the junction contained 6 bases not matched to a gene. CDR1 and CDR2 from the germline V gene are SGHAT and FQNNGV. CDR3 loop: CASSSLGGADTQYF. CDR3 DNA sequence: TGTGCCAGCAGCTCCCTCGGGGGGGCTGATACGCAGTATTTT.

The gene calls are TRBV28 and TRBJ2-5, with 12 bases aligning to TRBD1. The CDR3 has 16 amino acids. Trimming cost V 4 bases and J 7 bases; bases outside gene matches: 10. Germline values: CDR1 MDHEN, CDR2 SYDVKM. In nucleotides, the CDR3 is TGTGCCAGCAGTTCGGGGACAGGGGGCGGGGTACGGACCCAGTACTTC. Its protein product is CASSSGTGGGVRTQYF. Full variable domain (missing parts from reference TRBV28 and TRBJ2-5): DVKVTQSSRYLVKRTGEKVFLECVQDMDHENMFWYRQDPGLGLRLIYFSYDVKMKEKGDIPEGYSVSREKKERFSLILESASTNQTSMYLCASSSGTGGGVRTQYFGPGTRLLVL.

A remark on this clone: Other DNA sequences in this specimen translate into the identical CDR3. The chain is built from TRBV27 and TRBJ2-5, with unresolved D. This CDR3 has 12 residues. Trimming pared 0 bases from V and 7 bases from J, leaving 6 bases between. Looked up from germline, CDR1 is MNHEY and CDR2 is SMNVEV (reference sequence). CDR3 DNA: TGTGCCAGCAGTTTATCGTCAGGGACCCAGTACTTC. Protein: CASSLSSGTQYF.

The chain carries TRBV30 and TRBJ2-3, with 7 bases identical to TRBD2. The V gene's germline CDR1 is GTSNPN and CDR2 SVGIG (reference sequence). V lost 5 bases, J lost 2 bases, and 10 bases stayed unmatched. The CDR3 is 15 residues long. The CDR3 sequence is CAWVGAGEFTDTQYF. As DNA, the CDR3 is TGTGCCTGGGTTGGGGCGGGGGAGTTCACAGATACGCAGTATTTT.